Each of the 29 T cell receptor beta chains below was sequenced from the same sample in a study of T cell responses to AZD1222 COVID-19 vaccine. Here immunoSEQ multiplex PCR was the method, and the copy in TCRdb shows in-frame clones only, minus some. Among fewer than 200,000 clones listed, around 93% were seen once. The sequencing here drew on peripheral blood, taken on day 0 of AZD1222 vaccination. These receptors all stem from an adult in good health.

This sequence joins TRBV4-1 and TRBJ2-3; D is uncertain. V lost 1 base and J 5 bases, leaving 4 bases between the germline ends. The CDR3 runs to 12 residues. Germline values: CDR1 MGHRA, CDR2 YSYEKL. CDR3 DNA sequence: TGCGCCAGCAGCCAAGTTGGAGATACGCAGTATTTT. It yields the protein CASSQVGDTQYF.

The chain links TRBV7-8 to TRBJ2-1, with 10 positions matching TRBD2. Germline CDR1 and CDR2: SGHVS and FQNEAQ. The V segment lost 3 bases and the J segment 7 bases; nucleotides outside the gene matches: 3. The CDR3 length is 14 residues. The CDR3 region is CASSFASGSNEQFF. For the CDR3, the DNA is TGTGCCAGCAGCTTCGCTAGCGGGAGTAATGAGCAGTTCTTC.

V and J are TRBV5-4 and TRBJ2-2; D unresolved. The CDR3 has 16 residues. Per germline, CDR1 SGHNT and CDR2 YYREEE (reference sequence). V was clipped by 2 bases and J by 4 bases, with 15 bases between them. The CDR3 region has the DNA TGTGCCAGCAGCTTTGCATTGGGCAGTGTCACCGGGGAGCTGTTTTTT. Translating it yields CASSFALGSVTGELFF.

The gene calls are TRBV11-2 and TRBJ2-7; 7 nucleotides match TRBD1. Looked up from germline, CDR1 is SGHAT and CDR2 is FQNNGV. Trimming removed 5 bases from V and 2 bases from J; junction bases left unmatched: 9. The CDR3 covers 15 residues. CDR3 in DNA: TGTGCCAGCAGCCGGTTGGGGACAGCCCCCTACGAGCAGTACTTC. Amino acid sequence: CASSRLGTAPYEQYF.

CDR3 loop: CASSLRQGAVSGNTIYF. The CDR3 DNA follows: TGTGCCAGCAGCTTGAGACAGGGGGCAGTCTCTGGAAACACCATATATTTT. The chain is built from TRBV5-4 and TRBJ1-3, with TRBD1 matching over 10 bases. Germline values: CDR1 SGHNT, CDR2 YYREEE (reference sequence). With V trimmed by 1 base and J by 0 bases, 4 bases remained unmatched. This CDR3 is built from 17 residues.

The gene calls are TRBV4-3 and TRBJ2-5; 7 nucleotides agree with TRBD2. The germline V gene has CDR1 LGHNA and CDR2 YSLEER. The V and J ends lost 3 bases and 0 bases, in that order; junction bases with no gene match: 7. This CDR3 region has 16 residues. The CDR3 sequence: CASSQQPGLHQETQYF. The CDR3 region has the DNA TGCGCCAGCAGCCAGCAACCGGGACTACACCAAGAGACCCAGTACTTC.

V and J are TRBV30 and TRBJ1-2; TRBD1 is a possible D gene (5 bases). The germline gives CDR1 GTSNPN, CDR2 SVGIG (reference sequence). CDR3 size: 13 residues. Trimming left V 7 bases short and J 2 bases short, with 14 bases between. As DNA, the CDR3 is TGTGCCTCCCGGGGGGGTCTCAACTATGGCTACACCTTC. Translated, it gives CASRGGLNYGYTF.

This rearrangement joins TRBV6-5 to TRBJ1-6, with 7 bases fitting TRBD1. CDR3 length: 14 amino acids. V lost 5 bases and J lost 9; bases outside the gene matches: 7. Germline CDR1 and CDR2: MNHEY and SVGAGI. As DNA, the CDR3 is TGTGCCAGCAGTCAAAGGGACAGAGTTTCACCCCTCCACTTT. It yields the protein CASSQRDRVSPLHF.

This clone was seen a single time. V is TRBV30 and J is TRBJ1-1; maybe TRBD1 (5 bases). The CDR3 totals 14 residues. V gave up 0 bases and J gave up 6 bases, with 14 bases separating them. The germline V gene has CDR1 GTSNPN and CDR2 SVGIG (reference sequence). The CDR3, as DNA: TGTGCCTGGAGTGTAAGGCGGGGGTTTGCTGAAGCTTTCTTT. Translating it yields CAWSVRRGFAEAFF.

The genes are TRBV28 and TRBJ2-7; D gene uncertain. Germline loops: CDR1 MDHEN, CDR2 SYDVKM. The CDR3 runs 13 residues. Trimming cost V 3 bases and J 3 bases, with 9 bases left between them. The chain's CDR3 is CASSFVGLYEQYF. DNA of the CDR3: TGTGCCAGCAGTTTTGTAGGCCTCTACGAGCAGTACTTC.

The gene calls are TRBV2 and TRBJ2-1; 9 bases match TRBD1. The V gene end was trimmed by 6 bases and the J gene end by 1 base; junction bases not matched to a gene: 4. Germline assignment: CDR1 SNHLY and CDR2 FYNNEI. There are 15 residues in the CDR3. The CDR3 here is CASRPDRGSYNEQFF. DNA for the CDR3: TGTGCCAGCAGACCGGACAGGGGTTCCTACAATGAGCAGTTCTTC.

The chain uses TRBV5-6 and TRBJ1-1; D remains unclear. The V end lost 1 base, the J end lost 6 bases, and 7 bases lay between the germline ends. This CDR3 spans 12 amino acids. Germline assignment: CDR1 SGHDT and CDR2 YYEEEE. CDR3 DNA sequence: TGTGCCAGCAGCTTGAGGCCGGCTGAAGCTTTCTTT. As protein: CASSLRPAEAFF.

The chain recombines TRBV6-2 or TRBV6-3 with TRBJ2-5; D remains ambiguous. Germline CDR1 is MNHEY and CDR2 is SVGEGT. Trimming left V 4 bases short and J 10 bases short, with 10 bases between. The CDR3 has 11 amino acids. CDR3 region: CASSFSVYQYF. The CDR3, as DNA: TGTGCCAGCAGTTTTAGTGTCTACCAGTACTTC.

The chain is built from TRBV12-2 and TRBJ2-2. TRBV12-2 is noted as a pseudogene. The CDR3 sequence is 18 residues long. CDR3 residues: CASRLWGPRDLRDGELFF. CDR3 nucleotide sequence: TGTGCAAGTCGCTTATGGGGCCCCAGGGACCTGCGAGACGGGGAGCTGTTTTTT.

This clone came up once. CDR3 DNA sequence: TGTGCCAGCAGCCCCGGGACAGGGATGTACACTGAAGCTTTCTTT. Amino acid sequence: CASSPGTGMYTEAFF. The chain couples TRBV7-2 to TRBJ1-1; 9 bases align to TRBD1. The CDR3 has 15 amino acids. Trimming removed 5 bases from V and 3 bases from J; junction bases left unmatched: 7. The germline CDR1 and CDR2 sequences are SGHTA and FQGNSA.

This chain uses TRBV2 with TRBJ1-3; no firm D call. The V end was cut by 5 bases, the J end by 4 bases, with 15 bases between. This CDR3 has 15 amino acids. Germline CDR1 SNHLY, CDR2 FYNNEI. This chain's CDR3 is CASSFETAGGNTIYF. The CDR3 DNA is TGTGCCAGCAGTTTCGAAACAGCTGGGGGAAACACCATATATTTT.

CDR3 coding DNA: TGTGCCAGCAGCTTGATCCGGATCCAAGAGACCCAGTACTTC. This encodes CASSLIRIQETQYF. V gene TRBV7-2 combines with J gene TRBJ2-5; D is unclear. Trimming left V 3 bases short and J 1 base short, with 9 bases between. Germline lookup yields CDR1 SGHTA and CDR2 FQGNSA. The CDR3 consists of 14 residues.

The chain links TRBV19 to TRBJ1-6; the D gene is possibly TRBD1 (6 bases). CDR1 is LNHDA, CDR2 SQIVND, per germline (reference sequence). Trimming took 3 bases from V and 9 from J, leaving 12 bases between them. CDR3 length equals 14 residues. CDR3 sequence (DNA): TGTGCCAGTAGTATCGGCCCAGGGGTTTCACCCCTCCACTTT. Protein product: CASSIGPGVSPLHF.

V is TRBV15 and J is TRBJ1-5, with 10 bases aligning to TRBD1. The germline gives CDR1 LNHNV, CDR2 YYDKDF (reference sequence). V trimming: 4 bases; J trimming: 7 bases; junction bases outside the gene matches: 7. This CDR3 spans 15 amino acids. The CDR3 loop is CATSTDRGLVQPQHF. In DNA, the CDR3 is TGTGCCACCAGCACCGACAGGGGGCTAGTGCAGCCCCAGCATTTT.

The rearrangement uses TRBV23-1 and TRBJ1-6, with D hard to call. TRBV23-1 counts as an open reading frame of uncertain function. The CDR3 covers 10 residues. V dropped 8 bases and J dropped 10 bases, with 6 bases sitting between them. The CDR3 coding sequence is TGCGCCAGCGCCTCCTCACCCCTCCACTTT. This translates into CASASSPLHF.

V usage is TRBV27 and J usage is TRBJ1-5; TRBD1 aligns across 7 bases. V was clipped by 6 bases and J by 7 bases; unmatched bases: 3. CDR3 length: 12 residues. CDR1 and CDR2 from the germline V gene are MNHEY and SMNVEV (reference sequence). CDR3 amino acids: CASRTGYQPQHF. The CDR3 DNA is TGTGCCAGCAGGACAGGGTACCAGCCCCAGCATTTT.

The rearrangement links TRBV28 to TRBJ2-7, with D possibly matching TRBD2 (6 bases). CDR1 and CDR2 (germline): MDHEN, SYDVKM. Trimming left V 10 bases short and J 2 bases short, with 15 bases between. This CDR3 spans 13 amino acids. CDR3 sequence (DNA): TGTGCCACCCTCCGGACGGGGGCCTACGAGCAGTACTTC. Translation gives CATLRTGAYEQYF.

There are a few counts of this clone. This sequence joins TRBV24-1 and TRBJ1-2; D remains unclear. Trimming left V 5 bases short and J 4 bases short, with 16 bases between. The V gene's germline CDR1 is KGHDR and CDR2 SFDVKD. The CDR3 has 15 residues. The CDR3 DNA reads as TGTGCCACCAGTGCGTGGGGAATTTCGGGCTATGGCTACACCTTC. It encodes CATSAWGISGYGYTF.

The V and J genes are TRBV6-5 and TRBJ2-7; D is uncertain. V shed 3 bases and J shed 5 bases, with 17 bases lying between them. CDR1 is MNHEY, CDR2 SVGAGI, per germline. There are 15 residues in the CDR3. The CDR3 DNA reads as TGTGCCAGCAGTTATTCGGCCTCCTGGGCGGACGAGCAGTACTTC. Translated: CASSYSASWADEQYF.

This chain connects TRBV5-1 to TRBJ1-1, with a possible D match to TRBD1 (5 bases). This CDR3 spans 11 amino acids. The V gene lost 9 bases and the J gene lost 10 bases, with 16 bases spanning the gap. Looked up from germline, CDR1 is SGHRS and CDR2 is YFSETQ. The CDR3 protein is CATQEEGVAFF. The CDR3 region has the DNA TGCGCCACCCAAGAGGAAGGGGTAGCTTTCTTT. Drawing the rest from reference TRBV5-1 and TRBJ1-1, the complete variable domain is KAGVTQTPRYLIKTRGQQVTLSCSPISGHRSVSWYQQTPGQGLQFLFEYFSETQRNKGNFPGRFSGRQFSNSRSEMNVSTLELGDSALYLCATQEEGVAFFGQGTRLTVV.

V is TRBV7-2 and J is TRBJ2-7, with D maybe TRBD1 (5 bases). The germline V and J ends were trimmed by 1 base and 2 bases, with 15 bases remaining between them. The CDR3 covers 16 residues. The germline V gene encodes CDR1 SGHTA and CDR2 FQGNSA. CDR3 nucleotides: TGTGCCAGCAGCTTAGAGTCGGTGGGGCAGCCCTACGAGCAGTACTTC. It translates to CASSLESVGQPYEQYF.

J is TRBJ1-3 and V is TRBV11-2; D not resolved. This CDR3 spans 13 amino acids. V dropped 3 bases and J dropped 4 bases, with 7 bases sitting between them. The germline V gene has CDR1 SGHAT and CDR2 FQNNGV. The CDR3 bases are TGTGCCAGCAGCTTTCGGGTCGGAAACACCATATATTTT. This sequence encodes CASSFRVGNTIYF.

The chain is built from TRBV7-6 and TRBJ1-1; 10 nucleotides line up with TRBD1. Looked up from germline, CDR1 is SGHVS and CDR2 is FNYEAQ. This CDR3 has 15 residues. V gave up 2 bases and J gave up 1 base; unmatched junction bases: 1. The CDR3 reads CASSLRQGANTEAFF. Here the CDR3 DNA reads TGTGCCAGCAGCTTACGACAGGGGGCGAACACTGAAGCTTTCTTT.

Only a few counts were recorded for this clone. This chain uses TRBV4-1 with TRBJ1-5; a weak D match, TRBD1 (5 bases). The V gene's germline CDR1 is MGHRA and CDR2 YSYEKL. CDR3 size: 18 residues. V shed 1 base and J shed 2 bases, with 18 bases lying between them. The CDR3 here is CASSQAPGMSEGNQPQHF. The CDR3 DNA is TGCGCCAGCAGCCAAGCCCCAGGGATGTCTGAGGGCAATCAGCCCCAGCATTTT.